A selection of T cell receptor beta chains follows, all from one sample in a study of shared clonotypes between healthy human individuals. The protocol was immunoSEQ multiplex PCR, while the TCRdb copy is restricted to in-frame clones and leaves out a portion. The profile covers just over 2,000,000 clones, with about 95% appearing a single time and approximately 1.2% taken by the ten largest. The specimen sequenced was naive CD8+ T cells sorted from blood. These receptors were collected from a man younger than 30 in good health. Both conserved end residues are part of each CDR3. Each record gives: V gene, J gene, clone size, D gene, CDR3 DNA, CDR3 protein. The D gene is left open where the match is weak. Clone size is stated in some rows and not others, as once, few, many or a class when expanded.

TRBV19	TRBJ2-5	.	.	TGTGCCAGTAGTATAGATCATGGGGCTCAAGAGACCCAGTACTTC	CASSIDHGAQETQYF
TRBV6-5	TRBJ2-5	.	TRBD2	TGTGCCAGCAGCCCCGCTAGCGGGGGGGCCGAGACCCAGTACTTC	CASSPASGGAETQYF
TRBV13	TRBJ2-1	.	TRBD2	TGTGCCAGCAGGGGAGCGGAGGGAGGGAGGTACAATGAGCAGTTCTTC	CASRGAEGGRYNEQFF
TRBV27	TRBJ2-7	.	.	TGTGCCAGCAGTTTATCGAGGCAGATAACCTACGAGCAGTACTTC	CASSLSRQITYEQYF
TRBV5-4	TRBJ1-2	.	.	TGTGCCAGCAGCTTGGTCGGTGATGGCTACACCTTC	CASSLVGDGYTF
TRBV7-9	TRBJ2-1	.	TRBD2	TGTGCCAGCAGCTTAGGTAGCGGGAGCCCGGGTGGTTCCTACAATGAGCAGTTCTTC	CASSLGSGSPGGSYNEQFF
TRBV30	TRBJ2-7	.	.	TGTGCCTGGAGTTACGCTACAGGTTACGAGCAGTACTTC	CAWSYATGYEQYF
TRBV30	TRBJ1-1	.	.	TGTGCCTGGAGTGAAAATGGGCCAGAGGCTTTCTTT	CAWSENGPEAFF
TRBV7-9	TRBJ2-1	.	.	TGTGCCAGCATCCTGGACTACAATGAGCAGTTCTTC	CASILDYNEQFF
TRBV7-6	TRBJ2-1	.	.	TGTGCCAGCAGCTCCCAGAACCCTTACAATGAGCAGTTCTTC	CASSSQNPYNEQFF
TRBV5-4	TRBJ2-3	once	.	TGTGCCAGCAGCTGGGACCGTGGCACAGATACGCAGTATTTT	CASSWDRGTDTQYF
TRBV7-6	TRBJ2-7	.	.	TGTGCCAGCAGCTTAGAGGTCGAAGACTTCTACGAGCAGTACTTC	CASSLEVEDFYEQYF
TRBV7-2	TRBJ2-5	once	.	TGTGCCAGCAGCCTTCCTCCCGAGACCCAGTACTTC	CASSLPPETQYF
TRBV5-1	TRBJ1-1	.	.	TGCGCCAGCAGCTTGGGGATGACCACTGAAGCTTTCTTT	CASSLGMTTEAFF
TRBV30	TRBJ2-5	.	TRBD2	TGTGCCTGGAGTGGGGCTAGCGGGACCCTAGAGCAGTACTTC	CAWSGASGTLEQYF
TRBV27	TRBJ2-2	.	.	TGTGCCAGCACTCAGCGGGCCGGGGAGCTGTTTTTT	CASTQRAGELFF
TRBV28	TRBJ1-1	.	.	TGTGCCAGCTCTAAAGGACAGAACACTGAAGCTTTCTTT	CASSKGQNTEAFF
TRBV5-6	TRBJ2-7	.	.	TGTGCCAGCAGCTTCGGCGGGCAGACCTACGAGCAGTACTTC	CASSFGGQTYEQYF
TRBV27	TRBJ2-2	.	TRBD2	TGTGCCAGCAGTAAAGCAACAGCGGGGTCCTACACCGGGGAGCTGTTTTTT	CASSKATAGSYTGELFF
TRBV27	TRBJ2-7	.	TRBD1	TGTGCCAGCAGCCGGGACAGGGGGCGGAACGAGCAGTACTTC	CASSRDRGRNEQYF
TRBV21-1	TRBJ1-6	.	.	TGTGCCAGCAGCAAAGGGCAAACACAGTTCTATAATTCACCCCTCCACTTT	CASSKGQTQFYNSPLHF
TRBV9	TRBJ2-3	.	.	TGTGCCAGCAGCATACAGGGATTGGGCACAGATACGCAGTATTTT	CASSIQGLGTDTQYF
TRBV6-5	TRBJ1-2	.	TRBD1	TGTGCCAGCAGTTACTCGATCCTGGGGACAGGGGGCGGCTACACCTTC	CASSYSILGTGGGYTF
TRBV7-9	TRBJ2-2	.	TRBD2	TGTGCCAGCAGCTTAGGGCTAGCGGGAGCCGCGAACACCGGGGAGCTGTTTTTT	CASSLGLAGAANTGELFF
TRBV28	TRBJ1-1	.	.	TGTGCCAGCAACCAAAACAGTGAAGCTTTCTTT	CASNQNSEAFF
TRBV27	TRBJ1-6	.	.	TGTGCCAGCAGTTTGGGGCAGGGAATAACCTATAATTCACCCCTCCACTTT	CASSLGQGITYNSPLHF
TRBV11-2	TRBJ2-7	few	.	TGTGCCAGCAGCTTAGGAGGGCCCTACGAGCAGTACTTC	CASSLGGPYEQYF
TRBV5-1	TRBJ2-7	.	.	TGCGCCAGCAGCTGGGTGACAGGTGGTAACTCCTACGAGCAGTACTTC	CASSWVTGGNSYEQYF
TRBV7-8	TRBJ2-5	few	.	TGTGCCAGCAGCCTGATACAAGAGACCCAGTACTTC	CASSLIQETQYF
TRBV4-1	TRBJ2-7	.	TRBD2	TGCGCCAGCAGCCAAGACCCGGGCCCGGGAGGGGAGCAGTACTTC	CASSQDPGPGGEQYF
TRBV30	TRBJ1-6	once	.	TGTGCCTGGAGTGTACTAAATGGGAAAAGCTCCTATAATTCACCCCTCCACTTT	CAWSVLNGKSSYNSPLHF
TRBV15	TRBJ2-5	.	TRBD1	TGTGCCACCAGCAGAGAGGGACAGGGGATAGAGACCCAGTACTTC	CATSREGQGIETQYF
TRBV2	TRBJ2-1	.	TRBD2	TGTGCCAGCACCCGAGGCAGCGGGAGGGCCGGGGATGAGCAGTTCTTC	CASTRGSGRAGDEQFF
TRBV27	TRBJ1-5	.	TRBD1	TGTGCCAGCAGTTCGAAGACGGACAGGGACCATCAGCCCCAGCATTTT	CASSSKTDRDHQPQHF
TRBV6-5	TRBJ1-1	.	.	TGTGCCAGCAGTCCGGGGGACACTGAAGCTTTCTTT	CASSPGDTEAFF
TRBV30	TRBJ2-7	.	TRBD1	TGTGCCTGGGAGGGATATGGGACAGGGAATACCTACGAGCAGTACTTC	CAWEGYGTGNTYEQYF
TRBV7-2	TRBJ1-1	.	.	TGTGCCAGCAGCTTAGTCTTGTGGGGTATGGACACTGAAGCTTTCTTT	CASSLVLWGMDTEAFF
TRBV2	TRBJ2-7	.	TRBD2	TGTGCCACCTCCCTAGCGGGGGGGAACGAGCAGTACTTC	CATSLAGGNEQYF
TRBV19	TRBJ2-5	.	.	TGTGCCACGGCCGAATGGGTGCTCGGGGAGACCCAGTACTTC	CATAEWVLGETQYF
TRBV6-1	TRBJ2-7	.	TRBD2	TGTGCCAGCAGTGAAGCTTGGGACTATGGGGCCTACGAGCAGTACTTC	CASSEAWDYGAYEQYF
TRBV27	TRBJ1-6	.	.	TGTGCCAGCAGTCCAGGCGGTTCACCCCTCCACTTT	CASSPGGSPLHF
TRBV6-5	TRBJ2-7	.	.	TGTGCCAGCAGACCTACAGTTTATTCCTACGAGCAGTACTTC	CASRPTVYSYEQYF
TRBV7-7	TRBJ2-2	.	TRBD2	TGTGCTAGCAGTGACATAGCGGGAGGGCCCACCGGGGAGCTGTTTTTT	CASSDIAGGPTGELFF
TRBV13	TRBJ2-1	.	TRBD2	TGTGCCAGCAGCTTAGTTAGTAGCGGGAGTAATGAGCAGTTCTTC	CASSLVSSGSNEQFF
TRBV19	TRBJ2-3	.	.	TGTGCCAGTAGCCCCCCGGGGTATCCCACAGATACGCAGTATTTT	CASSPPGYPTDTQYF
TRBV27	TRBJ2-5	.	.	TGTGCCAGCAGCCCGACAGATGCCCAAGAGACCCAGTACTTC	CASSPTDAQETQYF
TRBV29-1	TRBJ1-1	.	.	TGCAGCGTTGAAGGGACCGTATCCGTCGGCACTGAAGCTTTCTTT	CSVEGTVSVGTEAFF
TRBV2	TRBJ1-6	once	.	TGTGCCAGCAGGGCACCTGAGGGTCTGAATTCACCCCTCCACTTT	CASRAPEGLNSPLHF
TRBV4-1	TRBJ2-1	once	.	TGCGCCAGCAGCCAAGATCAAGCGGCCCCCTACAATGAGCAGTTCTTC	CASSQDQAAPYNEQFF
TRBV21-1	TRBJ2-7	.	.	TGTGCCAGCAGCAAAGAAGGGGGGCTCGAGCAGTACTTC	CASSKEGGLEQYF
TRBV5-1	TRBJ1-4	.	.	TGCGCCAGCAGCTTGCCCGGAACTAATGAAAAACTGTTTTTT	CASSLPGTNEKLFF